This is a list of T cell receptor beta chains from one sample in a study of T cells in Graves' hyperthyroidism and ophthalmopathy. TCRdb re-derived calls from the multiplex PCR reads in MiXCR, one entry per CDR3 protein. The data show approximately 610,000 distinct CDR3 sequences, 16% seen once. The sequenced sample consisted of blood. These TCRs come from a woman aged 18 to 35 with Graves' hyperthyroidism. Both conserved end residues are part of each CDR3. The D gene is left open where the match is weak. A clone size is listed for some rows: how often the clone was seen (once, few, many), or a class if it is expanded.

J: TRBJ2-3
D: TRBD2
V: TRBV5-1
size: few
CDR3: CASSPIGTSGPDTQYF
DNA: TGCGCCAGCAGCCCTATAGGGACTAGCGGGCCAGATACGCAGTATTTT

J: TRBJ2-3
D: .
V: TRBV28
size: many
CDR3: CASSLGLEDTQYF
DNA: TGTGCCAGCAGTCTCGGACTCGAGGATACGCAGTATTTT

J: TRBJ1-1
D: .
V: TRBV2
size: many
CDR3: CASSEGVGNTEAFF
DNA: TGTGCCAGCAGTGAAGGAGTAGGGAACACTGAAGCTTTCTTT

J: TRBJ2-5
D: TRBD1
V: TRBV5-1
size: few
CDR3: CASSLVSGGVSETQYF
DNA: TGCGCCAGCAGCTTGGTCTCAGGGGGCGTCTCGGAGACCCAGTACTTC

J: TRBJ2-7
D: .
V: TRBV14
size: .
CDR3: CASSQDRLSSEQYF
DNA: TGTGCCAGCAGCCAAGATCGCCTTTCCTCCGAGCAGTACTTC

J: TRBJ2-5
D: .
V: TRBV7-2
size: once
CDR3: CASSSTAITAETQYF
DNA: TGTGCCAGCAGCTCGACGGCCATTACGGCGGAGACCCAGTACTTC

J: TRBJ2-3
D: .
V: TRBV19
size: many
CDR3: CASSIAVSPDTQYF
DNA: TGTGCCAGTAGTATCGCGGTTTCGCCAGATACGCAGTATTTT

J: TRBJ2-7
D: TRBD2
V: TRBV20-1
size: many
CDR3: CSATPGLPSEQYF
DNA: TGCAGTGCTACACCGGGACTACCATCCGAGCAGTACTTC

J: TRBJ2-5
D: .
V: TRBV2
size: many
CDR3: CASSLDFGGTQYF
DNA: TGTGCCAGCAGTTTGGACTTTGGCGGGACCCAGTACTTC

J: TRBJ2-5
D: TRBD2
V: TRBV2
size: few
CDR3: CASSLSGGGEETQYF
DNA: TGTGCCAGCAGTCTTAGCGGGGGCGGGGAAGAGACCCAGTACTTC

J: TRBJ1-1
D: .
V: TRBV15
size: many
CDR3: CATSRDWNTEAFF
DNA: TGTGCCACCAGCAGAGATTGGAACACTGAAGCTTTCTTT

J: TRBJ2-1
D: .
V: TRBV7-3
size: many
CDR3: CASSKQGDEQFF
DNA: TGTGCCAGCAGCAAACAGGGAGATGAGCAGTTCTTC

J: TRBJ2-1
D: .
V: TRBV24-1
size: many
CDR3: CATSDPRGPQGYEQFF
DNA: TGTGCCACCAGTGACCCAAGAGGCCCACAGGGCTATGAGCAGTTCTTC

J: TRBJ1-3
D: .
V: TRBV9
size: .
CDR3: CASSVDSFSSGNTIYF
DNA: TGTGCCAGCAGCGTAGACTCCTTCAGCTCTGGAAACACCATATATTTT

J: TRBJ2-1
D: TRBD2
V: TRBV10-3
size: few
CDR3: CAISEQAGGNEQFF
DNA: TGTGCCATCAGTGAGCAAGCGGGAGGGAATGAGCAGTTCTTC

J: TRBJ2-1
D: TRBD2
V: TRBV9
size: .
CDR3: CASSASTLAGSYNEQFF
DNA: TGTGCCAGCAGCGCTTCGACACTAGCGGGCTCCTACAATGAGCAGTTCTTC

J: TRBJ2-1
D: TRBD2
V: TRBV28
size: .
CDR3: CASSFLGLADNEQFF
DNA: TGTGCCAGCAGTTTTTTGGGACTAGCGGACAATGAGCAGTTCTTC

J: TRBJ1-6
D: .
V: TRBV19
size: few
CDR3: CASNGFYNSPLHF
DNA: TGTGCCAGTAATGGCTTTTATAATTCACCCCTCCACTTT

J: TRBJ1-3
D: .
V: TRBV20-1
size: many
CDR3: CSARDWAGTGNTIYF
DNA: TGCAGTGCTAGAGATTGGGCCGGGACTGGAAACACCATATATTTT

J: TRBJ2-7
D: .
V: TRBV7-6
size: .
CDR3: CASSVTNSYEQYF
DNA: TGTGCCAGCAGCGTGACTAACTCCTACGAGCAGTACTTC

J: TRBJ2-1
D: TRBD2
V: TRBV4-3
size: few
CDR3: CASSHQAGSNEQFF
DNA: TGCGCCAGCAGCCACCAAGCGGGGTCCAATGAGCAGTTCTTC

J: TRBJ2-3
D: TRBD2
V: TRBV20-1
size: .
CDR3: CSARATSGYTDTQYF
DNA: TGCAGTGCTAGGGCGACTAGCGGATACACAGATACGCAGTATTTT

J: TRBJ1-2
D: TRBD1
V: TRBV5-6
size: .
CDR3: CASSLFIQGESSDGYTF
DNA: TGTGCCAGCAGCTTGTTCATCCAGGGGGAGAGTTCGGATGGCTACACCTTC

J: TRBJ2-7
D: .
V: TRBV20-1
size: many
CDR3: CSAREGGQYPYEQYF
DNA: TGCAGTGCTAGAGAGGGTGGACAGTATCCCTACGAGCAGTACTTC

J: TRBJ2-1
D: TRBD2
V: TRBV9
size: few
CDR3: CASSARMGGSGEQFF
DNA: TGTGCCAGCAGCGCCCGGATGGGCGGGAGTGGTGAGCAGTTCTTC

J: TRBJ1-4
D: TRBD1
V: TRBV25-1
size: many
CDR3: CASSRQAGQGTEKLFF
DNA: TGTGCCAGCAGTCGACAAGCGGGACAGGGGACTGAAAAACTGTTTTTT

J: TRBJ2-3
D: .
V: TRBV20-1
size: many
CDR3: CSAADGGEISDTQYF
DNA: TGCAGTGCTGCCGACGGGGGAGAGATTTCAGATACGCAGTATTTT

J: TRBJ2-2
D: .
V: TRBV9
size: .
CDR3: CASRERSETGELFF
DNA: TGTGCCAGCAGAGAGAGAAGTGAGACCGGGGAGCTGTTTTTT

J: TRBJ2-5
D: .
V: TRBV11-2
size: many
CDR3: CASSTYAGAETQYF
DNA: TGTGCCAGCAGCACCTACGCAGGGGCGGAGACCCAGTACTTC

J: TRBJ1-2
D: .
V: TRBV4-2
size: .
CDR3: CASSPSSRSLDGYTF
DNA: TGTGCCAGCAGCCCTTCTTCGAGGAGCCTAGATGGCTACACCTTC

J: TRBJ1-1
D: .
V: TRBV12-3/TRBV12-4
size: many
CDR3: CASRGGETEAFF
DNA: TGTGCCAGCAGGGGGGGAGAAACTGAAGCTTTCTTT

J: TRBJ1-2
D: .
V: TRBV7-9
size: .
CDR3: CASSLAVFGYTF
DNA: TGTGCCAGCAGCTTAGCGGTTTTTGGCTACACCTTC

J: TRBJ1-1
D: TRBD1
V: TRBV5-8
size: .
CDR3: CASSLTGGFTEAFF
DNA: TGTGCCAGCAGCCTGACAGGGGGCTTCACTGAAGCTTTCTTT

J: TRBJ1-1
D: .
V: TRBV3-1
size: .
CDR3: CASSQRSMNTEAFF
DNA: TGTGCCAGCAGCCAACGCAGCATGAACACTGAAGCTTTCTTT

J: TRBJ2-5
D: TRBD1
V: TRBV11-2
size: many
CDR3: CASSLEGQGFETQYF
DNA: TGTGCCAGCAGCTTAGAGGGACAGGGGTTTGAGACCCAGTACTTC

J: TRBJ2-7
D: TRBD1
V: TRBV20-1
size: many
CDR3: CSATPGQGHEQYF
DNA: TGCAGTGCTACCCCGGGACAGGGTCACGAGCAGTACTTC

J: TRBJ1-2
D: .
V: TRBV20-1
size: .
CDR3: CSAPGASGGYTF
DNA: TGCAGCGCGCCTGGCGCCTCCGGTGGCTACACCTTC

J: TRBJ2-4
D: .
V: TRBV15
size: .
CDR3: CATSGPNIQYF
DNA: TGTGCCACCAGCGGACCGAACATTCAGTACTTC

J: TRBJ1-2
D: .
V: TRBV7-8
size: many
CDR3: CASGQGGRGYTF
DNA: TGTGCCAGCGGGCAAGGGGGACGTGGCTACACCTTC

J: TRBJ2-7
D: .
V: TRBV7-9
size: .
CDR3: CASSLEDLSYEQYF
DNA: TGTGCCAGCAGCTTAGAGGACCTATCCTACGAGCAGTACTTC

J: TRBJ2-7
D: TRBD2
V: TRBV29-1
size: .
CDR3: CSVLDAGGYEQYF
DNA: TGCAGCGTTCTTGACGCGGGGGGCTACGAGCAGTACTTC

J: TRBJ1-1
D: .
V: TRBV6-1
size: many
CDR3: CASSEVSRTEAFF
DNA: TGTGCCAGCAGTGAAGTAAGTAGGACTGAAGCTTTCTTT

J: TRBJ1-1
D: .
V: TRBV20-1
size: once
CDR3: CSARRRGISTEAFF
DNA: TGCAGTGCTAGAAGGAGAGGGATTAGCACTGAAGCTTTCTTT

J: TRBJ2-2
D: .
V: TRBV2
size: .
CDR3: CASSNRELVGELFF
DNA: TGTGCCAGCAGCAACAGGGAGTTGGTCGGGGAGCTGTTTTTT

J: TRBJ2-3
D: .
V: TRBV7-3
size: few
CDR3: CASSTVAIKGTQYF
DNA: TGTGCCAGCAGCACAGTAGCGATCAAGGGGACGCAGTATTTT

J: TRBJ1-1
D: .
V: TRBV29-1
size: few
CDR3: CSVAWGLGTEAFF
DNA: TGCAGCGTTGCGTGGGGCTTGGGCACTGAAGCTTTCTTT

J: TRBJ1-1
D: .
V: TRBV18
size: many
CDR3: CASSPLSPQGNTEAFF
DNA: TGTGCCAGCTCACCATTGTCCCCACAGGGGAACACTGAAGCTTTCTTT

J: TRBJ2-7
D: TRBD2
V: TRBV28
size: many
CDR3: CASSFREDEQYF
DNA: TGTGCCAGCAGTTTCCGGGAGGACGAGCAGTACTTC